The sequence of this T cell receptor beta chain was determined in a study of neurological immune-mediated disorders. This clonotype was detected ten times or more. Its antigen remains unknown. This CDR3 spans 12 amino acids. V shed 5 bases and J shed 5 bases, with 9 bases lying between them. From germline, CDR1 is SGHTA and CDR2 FQGNSA. Study-level results: One related-CDR3 cluster, which may be a signature, held the repertoires of 18 of 34 multiple sclerosis patients after phylogenetic grouping. HTLV-1-associated myelopathy displayed the greatest TCR clonal expansion, and multiple sclerosis exhibited the smallest, lower than that of healthy controls.

From 15-18 subjects, each sequencing run yielded over 160 million TCR-beta sequences. TCRdb called the 5' RACE reads again in MiXCR, with one record for every CDR3 protein. The sample contains some 86,000 distinct CDR3 sequences, roughly 2.6% of which appear only once. The material sequenced was PBMCs. The chain links TRBV7-2 to TRBJ1-1; unclear D gene. The TCR comes from a woman aged 25 to 39 with multiple sclerosis. Here the CDR3 reads CASSRKRTEAFF. DNA for the CDR3: TGTGCCAGCAGCCGTAAGAGAACTGAAGCTTTCTTT.